This T cell receptor beta chain stems from a study of Graves' ophthalmopathy and Graves' hyperthyroidism. Study-wide context: Investigators collected peripheral blood at initial diagnosis, before any treatment was given. Whole-study findings and limits: A model built from 13 signatures distinguished ophthalmopathy from stable hyperthyroidism with approximately 88% sensitivity and approximately 82% specificity.

V was clipped by 6 bases and J by 3 bases, with 14 bases between them. The CDR3 is made up of 14 amino acids. Germline CDR1 reads SEHNR; CDR2 reads FQNEAQ (reference sequence). The sequenced template was RNA, covering the TCR beta CDR3 region. A first-round RT-PCR used HTBI primers, followed by a second-round multiplex PCR. Via MiXCR, TCRdb re-called the multiplex PCR reads, giving one row per CDR3 protein. Counted here are 650,000 to 900,000 distinct CDR3 sequences, approximately 40% occurring once; the ten biggest clones make up roughly 45%. This clonotype was counted between two and nine times. Its antigen is not identified. From fresh peripheral blood, 8 to 10 ml in volume, the PBMCs were obtained.

The receptor comes from an adult man with Graves' ophthalmopathy. V usage is TRBV7-9 and J usage is TRBJ1-2, with D perhaps matching TRBD1 (6 bases). The sequenced sample was peripheral blood. CDR3 residues: CASSPAGADYGYTF. The CDR3 region has the DNA TGTGCCAGCAGTCCCGCAGGGGCGGACTATGGCTACACCTTC.